This TCR beta chain was observed in a study of shared clonotypes between healthy human individuals. On the study more broadly: Aged 18 to 49, the donors were two women and a few men.

CDR3 length equals 15 residues. Germline V CDR1 and CDR2: SGHTA, FQGNSA. The ends lost 5 bases at V and 5 bases at J; junction bases unmatched: 11. With respect to this clone: The sample contains more than one DNA sequence encoding this CDR3.

The study ran the assay at deep level. It was across several immunoSEQ plates that each subset's genomic DNA was evenly split. The repertoire was sequenced with immunoSEQ multiplex PCR; TCRdb's copy has only in-frame clones and lacks some. Of around 450,000 clones listed, around 75% are singletons. The sequence was obtained from a woman between 40 and 55 years old in good health. Some clones in this sample may be carry-over from other donors' samples. This sequence joins TRBV7-2 and TRBJ2-7; TRBD1 matches at 8 bases. The sequencing sample was made of PBMCs. In nucleotides, the CDR3 is TGTGCCAGCAGCCGACCGACAGGGGCTGGCCACGAGCAGTACTTC. As protein: CASSRPTGAGHEQYF.